The 30 T cell receptor beta chains presented below share a single source sample, sequenced in a study of CD8+CD57+ T cells in acquired aplastic anemia. An expansion of CD8+CD57+ cells by flow cytometry had been shown in patients chosen for sequencing. TCR beta VDJ and CDR3 profiling used genomic DNA as template. TCRdb processed the reads anew with MiXCR; each CDR3 protein has one entry. The sample comprises around 430,000 distinct CDR3 sequences, more than 25% of which are singletons, and roughly 0.89% rests with the top ten. Sequences were obtained from sorted CD4+, CD8+, or CD8+CD57+ T cells (not recorded which) from PBMCs. The receptors originated from a human donor with aplastic anemia.

This clonotype was counted at least ten times. The CDR3 reads CASSLDRTGIGYTF. CDR3 in DNA: TGTGCCAGCAGCTTGGACCGGACAGGGATCGGCTACACCTTC. The chain has TRBV11-3 and TRBJ1-2; 8 nucleotides align to TRBD1. This CDR3 is built from 14 residues. Germline assignment: CDR1 SGHNT and CDR2 YENEEA. The J segment lost 8 bases and the V segment lost 3 bases, leaving 8 bases of the junction unmatched.

This chain links TRBV12-3 or TRBV12-4 with TRBJ1-5; a possible D gene is TRBD1 (6 bases). CDR3 length: 16 amino acids. V dropped 1 base and J dropped 5 bases, with 15 bases sitting between them. The CDR3 here is CASSLVPGAGDQPQHF. The CDR3 DNA sequence: TGTGCCAGCAGTTTAGTACCGGGGGCCGGCGATCAGCCCCAGCATTTT.

The gene calls are TRBV7-2 and TRBJ1-2; 11 nucleotides align to TRBD1. V lost 5 bases, J lost 7 bases, and 3 bases stayed unmatched. The CDR3 is 13 amino acids. CDR1 SGHTA and CDR2 FQGNSA come from the germline V gene. Written as DNA, the CDR3 is TGTGCCAGCAGCCGAGGGACAGGGGGTGGCTACACCTTC. Translated: CASSRGTGGGYTF. The variable domain in full, completed from reference TRBV7-2 and TRBJ1-2, reads GAGVSQSPSNKVTEKGKDVELRCDPISGHTALYWYRQSLGQGLEFLIYFQGNSAPDKSGLPSDRFSAERTGGSVSTLTIQRTQQEDSAVYLCASSRGTGGGYTFGSGTRLTVV.

A remark on this clonotype: A much larger clone sits a single nucleotide away, making a read error possible. This rearrangement joins TRBV19 to TRBJ2-5, with D tentatively TRBD2 (6 bases). The CDR3 is 13 amino acids. Germline V gene sequence: CDR1 LNHDA, CDR2 SQIVND (reference sequence). The DNA of the CDR3 is TGTGCCAGTAGTGATTGGCGGGAAGAGACCCAGCACTTC. Protein product: CASSDWREETQHF.

V and J are TRBV6-5 and TRBJ2-7; TRBD2 matches 7 bases. The trim removed 2 bases at V and 4 bases at J, leaving 8 bases unmatched. Germline loops: CDR1 MNHEY, CDR2 SVGAGI. CDR3 length equals 15 residues. The DNA for the CDR3 is TGTGCCAGCAGTTACGATCGGGAGGTCTGGTACGAGCAGTACTTC. Translated: CASSYDREVWYEQYF.

The chain carries TRBV11-2 and TRBJ1-3, with D hard to call. The V gene lost 4 bases and the J gene lost 0 bases, with 7 bases spanning the gap. The CDR3 sequence is 14 residues long. Germline CDR1 SGHAT, CDR2 FQNNGV. The CDR3 spells CASSSVYSGNTIYF. The CDR3 coding sequence is TGTGCCAGCAGCTCAGTATACTCTGGAAACACCATATATTTT.

The chain has TRBV29-1 and TRBJ2-6, with D hard to call. Germline V gene data show CDR1 as SQVTM and CDR2 as ANQGSEA. Trimming removed 6 bases from V and 0 bases from J, with 3 bases in between. The CDR3 has 12 residues. DNA of the CDR3: TGCAGCGTAAACTCTGGGGCCAACGTCCTGACTTTC. This translates into CSVNSGANVLTF.

This clonotype was detected ten times or more. The chain couples TRBV25-1 to TRBJ2-7, with TRBD1 as a possible D gene (5 bases). Trimming stripped 4 bases from V and 3 bases from J, with 13 bases between. The CDR3 sequence is 14 residues long. Per the germline V gene, CDR1 is MGHDK and CDR2 is SYGVNS. CDR3 sequence reads: CASSATTAIYEQYF. CDR3 DNA sequence: TGTGCCAGCAGTGCTACGACAGCGATCTACGAGCAGTACTTC.

The table lists this clonotype with many counts. The chain combines TRBV29-1 with TRBJ1-2; 7 bases agree with TRBD1. Germline V lookup: CDR1 SQVTM, CDR2 ANQGSEA. This CDR3 has 13 amino acids. Losses at the gene ends were 3 bases for V and 3 bases for J; bases not matched to a gene: 4. CDR3 nucleotides: TGCAGCGTTGACGGGGGGACAGACTATGGCTACACCTTC. This encodes CSVDGGTDYGYTF.

The chain has TRBV20-1 and TRBJ2-3; TRBD2 matches 7 bases. The CDR3 is 16 amino acids. In germline, CDR1 is DFQATT, CDR2 SNEGSKA (reference sequence). The J segment lost 2 bases and the V segment lost 2 bases, leaving 10 bases of the junction unmatched. The CDR3 bases are TGCAGTGCTAGAACAACCGGGACTAAACACACAGATACGCAGTATTTT. Translated: CSARTTGTKHTDTQYF.

Of note for this clonotype: One end of the junction varies from germline; a read error may be responsible. The genes are TRBV24-1 and TRBJ2-3; the D call may be TRBD1 or TRBD2 (5 bases each). The CDR3 covers 16 residues. From germline, CDR1 is KGHDR and CDR2 SFDVKD. CDR3 nucleotides: TGTGCCAGCAGTTTCCTCGCGGGCAGGGCTTCAGATACGCAGTATTTT. Protein product: CASSFLAGRASDTQYF.

This clonotype was seen a handful of times. The chain recombines TRBV7-2 with TRBJ2-3; D is unresolved. The CDR3 covers 13 residues. Trimming pared 4 bases from V and 1 base from J, leaving 6 bases between. From germline, CDR1 is SGHTA and CDR2 FQGNSA. CDR3 amino acids: CASSWKGTDTQYF. The DNA of the CDR3 is TGTGCCAGCAGCTGGAAGGGCACAGATACGCAGTATTTT.

The sample holds many counts of this clonotype. The chain joins TRBV7-6 to TRBJ1-6, with a weak D call TRBD1 (6 bases). Germline assignment: CDR1 SGHVS and CDR2 FNYEAQ. This CDR3 contains 15 residues. V lost 6 bases and J 6 bases, leaving 15 bases between the germline ends. CDR3 sequence reads: CASSLQTGSNSPLHF. The CDR3 DNA follows: TGTGCCAGCAGTTTACAGACAGGCAGTAATTCACCCCTCCACTTT. Full variable domain (outside the CDR3, taken from reference TRBV7-6 and TRBJ1-6): GAGVSQSPRYKVTKRGQDVALRCDPISGHVSLYWYRQALGQGPEFLTYFNYEAQQDKSGLPNDRFSAERPEGSISTLTIQRTEQRDSAMYRCASSLQTGSNSPLHFGNGTRLTVT.

This clonotype came up many times. This rearrangement joins TRBV11-1 to TRBJ1-5; no firm D call. Germline lookup yields CDR1 SGHAT and CDR2 FQDESV (reference sequence). Trimming shortened V by 1 base and J by 0 bases, and 13 bases separated the two germline ends. The CDR3 covers 17 residues. CDR3 DNA: TGTGCCAGCAGCTTAGTCGGCAGTCGGGATAGCAATCAGCCCCAGCATTTT. Amino acid sequence: CASSLVGSRDSNQPQHF. Filled out from reference TRBV11-1 and TRBJ1-5, the complete variable domain reads EAEVAQSPRYKITEKSQAVAFWCDPISGHATLYWYRQILGQGPELLVQFQDESVVDDSQLPKDRFSAERLKGVDSTLKIQPAELGDSAMYLCASSLVGSRDSNQPQHFGDGTRLSIL.

This clonotype was detected many times. The genes are TRBV19 and TRBJ1-5, with 8 positions matching TRBD1. CDR1 and CDR2 from the germline V gene are LNHDA and SQIVND (reference sequence). J lost 0 bases, V lost 6 bases, and 7 bases had no gene match. This CDR3 comprises 16 residues. Here the CDR3 reads CASRHKTGASNQPQHF. Here the CDR3 DNA reads TGTGCCAGTAGACACAAGACAGGGGCTAGCAATCAGCCCCAGCATTTT.

This chain links TRBV30 with TRBJ2-7, with 11 bases lining up with TRBD1. Germline-derived CDR1 and CDR2 are GTSNPN and SVGIG (reference sequence). The CDR3 has 13 residues. V lost 7 bases and J lost 4; bases outside the gene matches: 6. The CDR3: CASRTGGGYEQYF. DNA for the CDR3: TGTGCCTCGAGGACAGGGGGCGGATACGAGCAGTACTTC. The variable domain in full, with the rest retrieved from reference TRBV30 and TRBJ2-7, is SQTIHQWPATLVQPVGSPLSLECTVEGTSNPNLYWYRQAAGRGLQLLFYSVGIGQISSEVPQNLSASRPQDRQFILSSKKLLLSDSGFYLCASRTGGGYEQYFGPGTRLTVT.

This clonotype showed up many times. The genes are TRBV2 and TRBJ1-5; no clear D gene. The CDR3 has 14 amino acids. Looked up from germline, CDR1 is SNHLY and CDR2 is FYNNEI. Trimming took off 3 bases at V and 0 bases at J, with 6 bases between the two ends. The CDR3, as DNA: TGTGCCAGCAGTGACGTTTATAGCAATCAGCCCCAGCATTTT. Translated: CASSDVYSNQPQHF.

In this sample, this clonotype turned up many times. This CDR3 reads CASSSGQGAASSPLHF. The CDR3, as DNA: TGCGCCAGCAGCTCGGGACAGGGGGCCGCTAGTTCACCCCTCCACTTT. V usage is TRBV5-1 and J usage is TRBJ1-6, with 12 bases aligning to TRBD1. Losses at the gene ends were 3 bases for V and 9 bases for J; bases not matched to a gene: 7. This CDR3 contains 16 residues. The V gene's germline CDR1 is SGHRS and CDR2 YFSETQ. The full variable domain, its missing parts supplied by reference TRBV5-1 and TRBJ1-6, is KAGVTQTPRYLIKTRGQQVTLSCSPISGHRSVSWYQQTPGQGLQFLFEYFSETQRNKGNFPGRFSGRQFSNSRSEMNVSTLELGDSALYLCASSSGQGAASSPLHFGNGTRLTVT.

For this clonotype: In this CDR3 the conserved last residue, phenylalanine or tryptophan, is missing, so a read error is likely. The limits of the CDR3 on the DNA are not certain, so only TCRdb's listed CDR3 is given. CDR3 residues: CASTPTLHS. The chain is built from TRBV19 and TRBJ1-6; the D call of TRBD1 is as the table states it, not checked on the DNA. Germline V gene sequence: CDR1 LNHDA, CDR2 SQIVND (reference sequence). The CDR3 sequence runs 9 residues, both termini included.

This clonotype was observed many times. The gene calls are TRBV12-3 or TRBV12-4 and TRBJ1-2; D is possibly TRBD1 (6 bases). This CDR3 spans 13 amino acids. The V end was cut by 3 bases, the J end by 8 bases, with 13 bases between. CDR3 sequence: CASSLPGAQGYTF. CDR3 nucleotide sequence: TGTGCCAGCAGTTTGCCAGGGGCCCAAGGCTACACCTTC.

This clonotype occurred many times. The rearrangement links TRBV10-3 to TRBJ1-2, with a possible D match to TRBD1 (5 bases). Germline V gene data show CDR1 as ENHRY and CDR2 as SYGVKD. V was trimmed by 2 bases and J by 4 bases, leaving 11 bases between them. The CDR3 loop spans 14 amino acids. The CDR3 DNA sequence: TGTGCCATCAGTGAGGGAGAGAGGGGCTATGGCTACACCTTC. It specifies CAISEGERGYGYTF.

This clonotype was seen repeatedly, ten times or more. The chain employs TRBV25-1 and TRBJ2-1, with D perhaps TRBD2 (6 bases). V lost 6 bases to trimming and J lost 7 bases, with 13 bases between them. The germline V gene encodes CDR1 MGHDK and CDR2 SYGVNS. The CDR3 has 13 residues. The CDR3 reads CASRDYRENEQFF. CDR3 coding DNA: TGTGCCAGCAGGGACTATCGGGAAAATGAGCAGTTCTTC.

This clonotype showed up just a few times. The J gene is TRBJ1-5, the V gene TRBV19; D perhaps matches TRBD1 (6 bases). The CDR3 is made up of 17 amino acids. Germline V gene sequence: CDR1 LNHDA, CDR2 SQIVND (reference sequence). Trimming removed 4 bases from V and 1 base from J, with 17 bases in between. CDR3 coding DNA: TGTGCCAGTAGTACTCTCGGGGGGGGCTTAAGCAATCAGCCCCAGCATTTT. This encodes CASSTLGGGLSNQPQHF.

The V call is TRBV5-1, the J call TRBJ2-6; TRBD1 or TRBD2 may be the D gene (6 bases each). Germline values: CDR1 SGHRS, CDR2 YFSETQ. The CDR3 has 17 amino acids. V lost 4 bases to trimming and J lost 0 bases, with 14 bases between them. CDR3 amino acids: CASSQQGLGSGANVLTF. The CDR3 coding sequence is TGCGCCAGCAGCCAACAGGGACTCGGCTCTGGGGCCAACGTCCTGACTTTC.

The V gene is TRBV6-1, the J gene TRBJ1-1; D call uncertain. Trimming pared 1 base from V and 11 bases from J, leaving 14 bases between. The germline V gene encodes CDR1 MNHNS and CDR2 SASEGT. The CDR3 runs to 13 residues. The CDR3 DNA sequence: TGTGCCAGCAGTGAAGAAGGGTCAGGTCTGGCTTTCTTT. Protein sequence: CASSEEGSGLAFF.

This clonotype was picked up a small number of times. The rearrangement links TRBV6-1 to TRBJ2-4; no clear D gene. V lost 6 bases and J 0 bases, leaving 3 bases between the germline ends. The CDR3 loop spans 12 amino acids. Germline V CDR1 and CDR2: MNHNS, SASEGT. CDR3 in amino acids: CASRLAKNIQYF. CDR3 nucleotides: TGTGCCAGCAGGCTAGCCAAAAACATTCAGTACTTC.

This clonotype has only a few counts. The V gene is TRBV3-1, the J gene TRBJ2-7; 8 nucleotides agree with TRBD1. The germline V gene has CDR1 LGHDT and CDR2 YNNKEL (reference sequence). V shed 4 bases and J 2 bases; nucleotides not matched to a gene: 7. The CDR3 runs to 15 residues. For the CDR3, the DNA is TGTGCCAGCAGCCGACCGGGACAGGCTACCTACGAGCAGTACTTC. Protein product: CASSRPGQATYEQYF.

This clonotype was recorded at least ten times. The chain couples TRBV15 to TRBJ2-5, with TRBD2 as a possible D gene (6 bases). The CDR3 totals 15 residues. Germline CDR1 LNHNV, CDR2 YYDKDF (reference sequence). V dropped 0 bases and J dropped 3 bases, with 11 bases sitting between them. The CDR3 is CATSRDRGVKETQYF. For the CDR3, the DNA is TGTGCCACCAGCAGAGATCGCGGGGTAAAAGAGACCCAGTACTTC.

This clonotype was observed many times. The chain uses TRBV2 and TRBJ1-6; D might be TRBD1 (5 bases). From germline, CDR1 is SNHLY and CDR2 FYNNEI. Trimming stripped 4 bases from V and 3 bases from J, with 10 bases between. The CDR3 length is 15 residues. CDR3 residues: CASSAGDGYNSPLHF. The CDR3 DNA reads as TGTGCCAGCAGTGCGGGGGACGGCTATAATTCACCCCTCCACTTT.

The genes are TRBV20-1 and TRBJ2-7, with 7 bases fitting TRBD2. This CDR3 has 15 residues. Per germline, CDR1 DFQATT and CDR2 SNEGSKA (reference sequence). J lost 3 bases, V lost 7 bases, and 15 bases had no gene match. CDR3 in DNA: TGCAGTGTCAATGATGGGGGGGATATCGTCTACGAGCAGTACTTC. It specifies CSVNDGGDIVYEQYF.